One and the same sample provided the 25 T cell receptor beta chains below, sequenced in a study of response to subunit inactivated influenza vaccine. MiXCR, run by TCRdb on the RT-PCR reads, gives a single entry per CDR3 protein. The table lists roughly 760,000 distinct CDR3 sequences, 21% of them singletons. This specimen consisted of PBMCs from blood, obtained roughly 5 days after vaccination. The receptor set was obtained from a man aged 45 to 65 who received an inactivated influenza vaccine.

This clonotype turned up a few times. The gene calls are TRBV5-1 and TRBJ2-3; unclear D gene. The CDR3 length is 13 residues. Deletions cut 4 bases from V and 4 bases from J, with 10 bases between. Germline CDR1 SGHRS, CDR2 YFSETQ. The chain's CDR3 is CASSPDQADTQYF. CDR3 DNA: TGCGCCAGCAGCCCGGACCAAGCAGATACGCAGTATTTT. Complete variable domain (other parts from reference TRBV5-1 and TRBJ2-3): KAGVTQTPRYLIKTRGQQVTLSCSPISGHRSVSWYQQTPGQGLQFLFEYFSETQRNKGNFPGRFSGRQFSNSRSEMNVSTLELGDSALYLCASSPDQADTQYFGPGTRLTVL.

The chain joins TRBV10-3 to TRBJ1-2; D uncertain. Germline lookup yields CDR1 ENHRY and CDR2 SYGVKD. The ends were cut back, 2 bases at V and 9 bases at J, with 10 bases in the middle. The CDR3 sequence is 12 residues long. As DNA, the CDR3 is TGTGCCATCAGTGAGGGCGGGGTTCGCTACACCTTC. This codes for CAISEGGVRYTF.

The chain links TRBV28 to TRBJ2-1, with D perhaps TRBD2 (7 bases). The V gene's germline CDR1 is MDHEN and CDR2 SYDVKM. The CDR3 length is 16 residues. The V end lost 5 bases, the J end lost 0 bases, and 14 bases lay between the germline ends. The CDR3 loop reads CASSKGGANSYNEQFF. CDR3 sequence (DNA): TGTGCCAGCAGTAAAGGGGGGGCCAACTCCTACAATGAGCAGTTCTTC. Variable domain in full (rest from reference TRBV28 and TRBJ2-1): DVKVTQSSRYLVKRTGEKVFLECVQDMDHENMFWYRQDPGLGLRLIYFSYDVKMKEKGDIPEGYSVSREKKERFSLILESASTNQTSMYLCASSKGGANSYNEQFFGPGTRLTVL.

A few counts support this clonotype. This chain uses TRBV29-1 with TRBJ2-2; possibly TRBD2 for D (5 bases). The V end was cut by 4 bases, the J end by 2 bases, with 23 bases between. This CDR3 is 18 amino acids long. Germline-derived CDR1 and CDR2 are SQVTM and ANQGSEA. DNA of the CDR3: TGCAGCGTTGGGGGTGTTACATCTGGAGGAGTAAACACCGGGGAGCTGTTTTTT. This encodes CSVGGVTSGGVNTGELFF.

The genes are TRBV7-8 and TRBJ2-1, with TRBD2 matching over 8 bases. This CDR3 is built from 15 residues. Germline-derived CDR1 and CDR2 are SGHVS and FQNEAQ. V trimming: 2 bases; J trimming: 4 bases; junction bases outside the gene matches: 4. This chain's CDR3 is CASSLSGRRYNEQFF. The CDR3 DNA reads as TGTGCCAGCAGCTTAAGCGGGAGACGGTACAATGAGCAGTTCTTC.

In this sample, this clonotype turned up a few times. The V and J genes are TRBV6-2 or TRBV6-3 and TRBJ2-1; D is unclear. The length of the CDR3 is 13 residues. Trimming took 5 bases from V and 8 from J, leaving 13 bases between them. Germline CDR1 MNHEY, CDR2 SVGEGT. The CDR3 sequence: CASSTQWIYEQFF. The CDR3 coding sequence is TGTGCCAGCAGTACCCAATGGATTTATGAGCAGTTCTTC.

This clonotype came up many times. The V and J genes are TRBV12-3 or TRBV12-4 and TRBJ2-1; tentatively, D is TRBD1 or TRBD2 (5 bases each). V lost 3 bases and J 2 bases, leaving 8 bases between the germline ends. The CDR3 loop spans 14 amino acids. In DNA, the CDR3 is TGTGCCAGCAGTTTCGGGGCGGCCTACAATGAGCAGTTCTTC. Protein product: CASSFGAAYNEQFF.

This clonotype showed up many times. The genes are TRBV7-2 and TRBJ2-7, with no clear D. Germline V CDR1 and CDR2: SGHTA, FQGNSA. CDR3 length: 11 amino acids. V lost 5 bases and J lost 5, with 7 bases in between. In DNA, the CDR3 is TGTGCCAGCAGCCATTCCAACGAGCAGTACTTC. This gives the protein CASSHSNEQYF.

This clonotype has just a few counts. The rearrangement joins TRBV6-2 or TRBV6-3 to TRBJ2-6; D not certain. The CDR3 consists of 21 residues. Germline CDR1 is MNHEY and CDR2 is SVGEGT. V lost 0 bases, J lost 0 bases, and 21 bases lay in between. The CDR3 region has the DNA TGTGCCAGCAGTTACTCAGGCTATGAGCAGCCGACGCGCTCTGGGGCCAACGTCCTGACTTTC. It encodes CASSYSGYEQPTRSGANVLTF.

The chain carries TRBV9 and TRBJ1-2; 8 positions match TRBD1. The J segment lost 3 bases and the V segment lost 3 bases, leaving 4 bases of the junction unmatched. The CDR3 spans 14 residues. Germline CDR1 and CDR2: SGDLS and YYNGEE. DNA for the CDR3: TGTGCCAGCAGCGCCGGGACAGGAGACTATGGCTACACCTTC. Translated: CASSAGTGDYGYTF.

To note about this clonotype: A much larger clone is a single base away; this may be a read error. The chain has TRBV5-1 and TRBJ2-7; tentative D call: TRBD2 (6 bases). The CDR3 sequence is 15 residues long. Germline CDR1 SGHRS, CDR2 YFSETQ. The CDR3 loop is CASGLAGLASYEQYF. DNA of the CDR3: TGCGCCAGCGGCTTGGCCGGGCTAGCGAGCTACGAGCAGTACTTC. Filled out from reference TRBV5-1 and TRBJ2-7, the complete variable domain reads KAGVTQTPRYLIKTRGQQVTLSCSPISGHRSVSWYQQTPGQGLQFLFEYFSETQRNKGNFPGRFSGRQFSNSRSEMNVSTLELGDSALYLCASGLAGLASYEQYFGPGTRLTVT.

This clonotype occurred a few times. V and J are TRBV12-3 or TRBV12-4 and TRBJ2-1; possibly TRBD1 for D (5 bases). The CDR3 has 11 residues. V lost 4 bases and J lost 12, with 10 bases in between. In DNA, the CDR3 is TGTGCCAGCAGTTCAGGGTCCGGGCAGTTCTTC. It specifies CASSSGSGQFF.

CDR3 coding DNA: TGTGCCAGCAGCTTAGCCAGCCCTTATAATTCACCCCTCCACTTT. The encoded protein is CASSLASPYNSPLHF. The chain carries TRBV7-2 and TRBJ1-6, with D unclear. The V gene lost 0 bases and the J gene lost 4 bases, with 7 bases spanning the gap. The V gene's germline CDR1 is SGHTA and CDR2 FQGNSA. There are 15 residues in the CDR3. The full variable domain, with the rest looked up from reference TRBV7-2 and TRBJ1-6, is GAGVSQSPSNKVTEKGKDVELRCDPISGHTALYWYRQSLGQGLEFLIYFQGNSAPDKSGLPSDRFSAERTGGSVSTLTIQRTQQEDSAVYLCASSLASPYNSPLHFGNGTRLTVT.

The J gene is TRBJ2-1, the V gene TRBV10-3; 7 bases line up with TRBD2. This CDR3 spans 16 amino acids. Germline values: CDR1 ENHRY, CDR2 SYGVKD. V gave up 0 bases and J gave up 7 bases; unmatched junction bases: 9. The CDR3 protein is CAISESKAGSRNEQFF. The DNA for the CDR3 is TGTGCCATCAGTGAGTCGAAAGCGGGGAGTAGGAATGAGCAGTTCTTC.

This clonotype has more than one count but fewer than ten. The chain combines TRBV5-1 with TRBJ2-1, with TRBD1 as a possible D gene (6 bases). The CDR3 contains 15 residues. Trimming shortened V by 2 bases and J by 8 bases, and 17 bases separated the two germline ends. CDR1 is SGHRS, CDR2 YFSETQ, per germline. As DNA, the CDR3 is TGCGCCAGCAGCTTTCTACAGGGTACCGGCGATGAGCAGTTCTTC. The encoded protein is CASSFLQGTGDEQFF.

This clonotype was counted a few times. The DNA for the CDR3 is TGCAGCGCCGTTCAGGGGGCTAGGAGTGGCGAGCAGTACTTC. Translation: CSAVQGARSGEQYF. V usage is TRBV29-1 and J usage is TRBJ2-7, with TRBD1 identical over 8 bases. From germline, CDR1 is SQVTM and CDR2 ANQGSEA. V shed 7 bases, J shed 6 bases, and the junction held 14 bases outside the gene matches. The CDR3 is made up of 14 amino acids.

This clonotype showed up just a few times. The chain joins TRBV4-3 to TRBJ2-7; a weak D match, TRBD1 (5 bases). Germline-derived CDR1 and CDR2 are LGHNA and YSLEER. The length of the CDR3 is 16 residues. V dropped 0 bases and J dropped 4 bases, with 16 bases sitting between them. The CDR3 spells CASSQDVARGSYEQYF. CDR3 sequence (DNA): TGCGCCAGCAGCCAAGATGTCGCAAGGGGTTCATACGAGCAGTACTTC.

This clonotype was found a few times. The chain employs TRBV15 and TRBJ1-4; the D gene is possibly TRBD1 (5 bases). CDR3 length: 14 amino acids. Trimming cost V 4 bases and J 1 base, with 7 bases left between them. Germline V CDR1 and CDR2: LNHNV, YYDKDF (reference sequence). The CDR3 sequence: CATSTGITNEKLFF. CDR3 DNA sequence: TGTGCCACCAGCACAGGGATAACTAATGAAAAACTGTTTTTT.

The chain combines TRBV24-1 with TRBJ2-2; possible D gene TRBD2, 5 bases. V gave up 5 bases and J gave up 1 base, with 7 bases separating them. CDR3 length equals 14 residues. Germline CDR1 reads KGHDR; CDR2 reads SFDVKD. The CDR3 spells CATSVRGNTGELFF. The CDR3 coding sequence is TGTGCCACCAGTGTCCGGGGGAACACCGGGGAGCTGTTTTTT.

This clonotype was counted between two and nine times. J is TRBJ2-5 and V is TRBV29-1; D is possibly TRBD1 or TRBD2 (5 bases each). V lost 1 base, J lost 2 bases, and 8 bases lay in between. CDR1 is SQVTM and CDR2 is ANQGSEA in the germline V gene. There are 13 residues in the CDR3. This CDR3 is CSVEGGVQETQYF. The CDR3 nucleotides are TGCAGCGTTGAAGGAGGGGTTCAAGAGACCCAGTACTTC.

This clonotype was found a few times. The CDR3, as DNA: TGCGCCAGCAGTCTACAGGGGGCTCGCCAAGAGACCCAGTACTTC. Encoded protein: CASSLQGARQETQYF. This chain uses TRBV4-1 with TRBJ2-5, with 9 positions matching TRBD1. V shed 6 bases, J shed 1 base, and the junction held 6 bases outside the gene matches. CDR3 length: 15 residues. Germline CDR1 reads MGHRA; CDR2 reads YSYEKL.

This clonotype was observed a handful of times. The chain couples TRBV7-2 to TRBJ2-3, with no clear D. From germline, CDR1 is SGHTA and CDR2 FQGNSA. The V and J ends lost 3 bases and 4 bases respectively, with 8 bases between them. The CDR3 contains 13 residues. The chain's CDR3 is CASSFMGSDTQYF. The CDR3 DNA is TGTGCCAGCAGCTTCATGGGGTCAGATACGCAGTATTTT. The variable domain in full, with the rest retrieved from reference TRBV7-2 and TRBJ2-3, is GAGVSQSPSNKVTEKGKDVELRCDPISGHTALYWYRQSLGQGLEFLIYFQGNSAPDKSGLPSDRFSAERTGGSVSTLTIQRTQQEDSAVYLCASSFMGSDTQYFGPGTRLTVL.

In its sample, this clonotype was seen a few times. The chain combines TRBV12-3 or TRBV12-4 with TRBJ1-6, with D perhaps matching TRBD1 (6 bases). Trimming stripped 1 base from V and 7 bases from J, with 14 bases between. The CDR3 spans 16 residues. CDR3 coding DNA: TGTGCCAGCAGTTTAGAGGGGGTCATAGGCAATTCACCCCTCCACTTT. It yields the protein CASSLEGVIGNSPLHF.

The CDR3 DNA follows: TGTGCCAGCAGCTTGGGGACAGGTGCAAGACGGAGCTCTGGAAACACCATATATTTT. Encoded protein: CASSLGTGARRSSGNTIYF. The rearrangement links TRBV11-1 to TRBJ1-3, with 8 bases identical to TRBD1. CDR3 length: 19 amino acids. Per germline, CDR1 SGHAT and CDR2 FQDESV (reference sequence). Trimming removed 3 bases from V and 0 bases from J; junction bases left unmatched: 13. Looking up the rest from reference TRBV11-1 and TRBJ1-3 gives the full variable domain: EAEVAQSPRYKITEKSQAVAFWCDPISGHATLYWYRQILGQGPELLVQFQDESVVDDSQLPKDRFSAERLKGVDSTLKIQPAELGDSAMYLCASSLGTGARRSSGNTIYFGEGSWLTVV.

CDR3 DNA: TGTGCCAGCAGCCTACAAATGCAAGAGACCCAGTACTTC. Protein: CASSLQMQETQYF. The chain links TRBV7-2 to TRBJ2-5, with D unresolved. Germline V gene lookup returns CDR1 SGHTA and CDR2 FQGNSA. Trimming removed 5 bases from V and 2 bases from J, with 9 bases in between. CDR3 length equals 13 residues.